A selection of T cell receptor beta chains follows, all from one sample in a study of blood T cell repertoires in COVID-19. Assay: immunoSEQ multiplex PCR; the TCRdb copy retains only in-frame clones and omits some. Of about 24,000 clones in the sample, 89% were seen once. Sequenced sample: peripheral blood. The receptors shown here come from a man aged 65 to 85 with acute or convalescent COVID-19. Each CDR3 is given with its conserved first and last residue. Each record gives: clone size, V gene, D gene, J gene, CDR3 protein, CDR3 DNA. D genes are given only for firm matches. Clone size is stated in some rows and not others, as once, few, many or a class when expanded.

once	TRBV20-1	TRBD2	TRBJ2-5	CSASMSSGRPSSDETQYF	TGCAGTGCTAGTATGTCTAGCGGGAGACCCTCGTCGGACGAGACCCAGTACTTC
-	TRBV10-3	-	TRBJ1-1	CATTRGLDTEAFF	TGTGCCACCACGAGGGGGTTGGACACTGAAGCTTTCTTT
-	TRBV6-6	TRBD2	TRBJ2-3	CASSYASGSTDTQYF	TGTGCCAGCAGTTATGCTAGCGGTAGCACAGATACGCAGTATTTT
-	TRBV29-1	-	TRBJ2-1	CSSVENLFNEQFF	TGCAGCTCTGTTGAAAACTTGTTTAATGAGCAGTTCTTC
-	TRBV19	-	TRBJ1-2	CASSRRAGNYGYTF	TGTGCCAGTAGCCGCAGGGCAGGAAACTATGGCTACACCTTC
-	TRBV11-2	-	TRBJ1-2	CASSSYRGRTLYGYTF	TGTGCCAGCAGCTCCTACCGAGGACGGACTCTCTATGGCTACACCTTC
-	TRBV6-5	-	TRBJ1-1	CASLGGRSIAEAFF	TGTGCCAGCCTGGGGGGGCGTAGTATCGCTGAAGCTTTCTTT
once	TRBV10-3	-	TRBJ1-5	CAISVGGQPQHF	TGTGCCATCAGTGTTGGAGGTCAGCCCCAGCATTTT
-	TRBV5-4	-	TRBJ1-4	CASSFRPAGNEKLFF	TGTGCCAGCAGCTTCCGACCGGCGGGTAATGAAAAACTGTTTTTT
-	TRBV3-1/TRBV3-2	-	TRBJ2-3	CASSQGTVGPDTQYF	TGTGCCAGCAGCCAAGGGACAGTGGGGCCAGATACGCAGTATTTT
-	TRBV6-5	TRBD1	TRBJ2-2	CASRRYRGTTGELFF	TGTGCCAGCAGACGCTACAGGGGGACCACCGGGGAGCTGTTTTTT
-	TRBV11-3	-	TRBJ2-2	CASSLTAGFGELFF	TGTGCCAGCAGCCTAACAGCAGGGTTCGGGGAGCTGTTTTTT
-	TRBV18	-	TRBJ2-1	CASSPGGGQYNEQFF	TGTGCCAGTTCACCCGGGGGAGGTCAGTACAATGAGCAGTTCTTC
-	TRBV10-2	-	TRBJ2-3	CASSPGLYTDTQYF	TGCGCCAGCAGTCCTGGACTTTACACAGATACGCAGTATTTT
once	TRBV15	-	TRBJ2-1	CATSTGLNVANEQFF	TGTGCCACCAGTACGGGTCTGAACGTCGCCAATGAGCAGTTCTTC
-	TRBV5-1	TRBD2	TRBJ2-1	CASSLGDYPPFF	TGCGCCAGCAGCTTGGGGGACTACCCTCCGTTCTTC
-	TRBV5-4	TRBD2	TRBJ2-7	CASSSSGSPIWEQYF	TGTGCCAGCAGCTCTAGCGGGAGCCCTATCTGGGAGCAGTACTTC
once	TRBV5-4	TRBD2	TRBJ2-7	CASRRLAGGDEQYF	TGTGCCAGCAGGAGACTAGCGGGAGGGGACGAGCAGTACTTC
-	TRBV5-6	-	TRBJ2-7	CASRGVRDSYEQYF	TGTGCCAGCAGGGGGGTGCGGGACTCCTACGAGCAGTACTTC
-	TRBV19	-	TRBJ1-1	CASIRGTEAFF	TGTGCCAGTATCCGGGGCACTGAAGCTTTCTTT
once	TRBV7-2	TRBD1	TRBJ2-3	CASSLVGQGYTDTQYF	TGTGCCAGCAGCTTAGTAGGACAGGGTTACACAGATACGCAGTATTTT
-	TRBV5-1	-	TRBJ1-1	CASSAQGNTEAFF	TGCGCCAGCAGCGCTCAGGGGAACACTGAAGCTTTCTTT
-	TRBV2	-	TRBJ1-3	CASRDMGNTIYF	TGTGCCAGCAGGGACATGGGAAACACCATATATTTT
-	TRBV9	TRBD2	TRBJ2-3	CASSVSPWGGDTQYF	TGTGCCAGCAGCGTAAGCCCGTGGGGGGGAGATACGCAGTATTTT
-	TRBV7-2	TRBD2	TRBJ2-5	CASSRGGTSGGRETQYF	TGTGCCAGCAGCCGCGGAGGGACTAGCGGGGGGCGGGAGACCCAGTACTTC
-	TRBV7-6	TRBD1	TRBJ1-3	CASSPPTGFGNTIYF	TGTGCCAGCAGCCCGCCGACAGGGTTCGGGAACACCATATATTTT
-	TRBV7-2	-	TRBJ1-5	CASSFSNQPQHF	TGTGCCAGCAGCTTCTCTAATCAGCCCCAGCATTTT
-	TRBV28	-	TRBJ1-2	CASRGEDGYTF	TGTGCCAGCAGGGGGGAGGATGGCTACACCTTC
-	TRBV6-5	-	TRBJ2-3	CASSTRGHYTDTQYF	TGTGCCAGCAGTACTCGAGGACACTACACAGATACGCAGTATTTT
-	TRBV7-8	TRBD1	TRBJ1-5	CASSPRQGSNQPQHF	TGTGCCAGCAGCCCCCGACAGGGTAGCAATCAGCCCCAGCATTTT
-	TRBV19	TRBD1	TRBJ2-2	CASSVGQGYWAENTGELFF	TGTGCCAGTAGTGTCGGACAGGGCTACTGGGCTGAGAACACCGGGGAGCTGTTTTTT
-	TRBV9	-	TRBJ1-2	CASSVLEHYGYTF	TGTGCCAGCAGCGTATTGGAGCACTATGGCTACACCTTC
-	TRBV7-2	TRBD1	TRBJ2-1	CASSLGTGLSYNEQFF	TGTGCCAGCAGCCTCGGGACAGGCCTGTCCTACAATGAGCAGTTCTTC
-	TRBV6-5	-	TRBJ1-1	CASHILRGNTEAFF	TGTGCCAGCCATATTCTAAGGGGGAACACTGAAGCTTTCTTT
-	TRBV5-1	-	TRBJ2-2	CASSFIQINTGELFF	TGCGCCAGCAGCTTCATACAGATTAACACCGGGGAGCTGTTTTTT
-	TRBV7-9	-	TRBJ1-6	CASSLGVADSPLHF	TGTGCCAGCAGCTTGGGGGTAGCGGATTCACCCCTCCACTTT